The next 3 T cell receptor beta chains were all read from a single sample in a study of early T cells in non-severe SARS-CoV-2 infection. MiXCR, run by TCRdb on the 5' RACE reads, gives a single entry per CDR3 protein. The table includes about 79,000 distinct CDR3 sequences, roughly 12% detected once. Material: whole blood. The receptor set was obtained from an adult who was a healthcare worker with PCR-confirmed SARS-CoV-2 infection or an uninfected control (not recorded which).

V gene TRBV29-1 combines with J gene TRBJ1-2, with unresolved D. V gave up 7 bases and J gave up 0 bases, with 9 bases separating them. Per germline, CDR1 SQVTM and CDR2 ANQGSEA. The CDR3 is 12 residues long. The CDR3 loop is CSGGRSNYGYTF. The CDR3 coding sequence is TGCAGCGGGGGAAGATCTAACTATGGCTACACCTTC.

Many counts were recorded for this clonotype. The rearrangement uses TRBV29-1 and TRBJ1-1, with 11 bases identical to TRBD1. The V and J ends lost 4 bases and 5 bases, in that order; junction bases with no gene match: 6. CDR1 is SQVTM and CDR2 is ANQGSEA in the germline V gene. This CDR3 has 14 residues. Written as DNA, the CDR3 is TGCAGCGTTGGAGGGACAGGGGGGTTGACTGAAGCTTTCTTT. It is translated as CSVGGTGGLTEAFF.

This clonotype appeared many times. The J gene is TRBJ2-1, the V gene TRBV14; 11 bases agree with TRBD1. J was trimmed by 7 bases and V by 5 bases; bases with no gene match: 7. The CDR3 is 15 amino acids. Looked up from germline, CDR1 is SGHDN and CDR2 is FVKESK. The CDR3: CASSTRTGGGNEQFF. As DNA, the CDR3 is TGTGCCAGCAGCACCCGGACAGGGGGCGGGAATGAGCAGTTCTTC.